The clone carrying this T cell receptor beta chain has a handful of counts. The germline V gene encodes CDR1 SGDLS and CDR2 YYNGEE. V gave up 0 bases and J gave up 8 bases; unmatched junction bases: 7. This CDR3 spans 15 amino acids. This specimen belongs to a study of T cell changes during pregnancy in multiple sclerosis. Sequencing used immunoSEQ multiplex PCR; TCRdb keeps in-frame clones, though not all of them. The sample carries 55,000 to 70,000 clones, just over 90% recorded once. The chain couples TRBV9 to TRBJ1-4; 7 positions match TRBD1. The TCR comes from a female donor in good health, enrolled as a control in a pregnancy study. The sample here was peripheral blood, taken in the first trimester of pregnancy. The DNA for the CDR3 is TGTGCCAGCAGCGTAGATGAGGGGGCGCGGGAAAAACTGTTTTTT. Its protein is CASSVDEGAREKLFF.